The 26 T cell receptor beta chains listed next were all sequenced from one sample in a study of beta chain features in type 1 diabetes. The entirety of the isolated RNA underwent reverse transcription, so expressed TCRB transcripts were sequenced. The repertoire was sequenced with immunoSEQ multiplex PCR; TCRdb's copy has only in-frame clones and lacks some. This table has approximately 470,000 clones, around 30% appearing once. The specimen was naive CD4+ T cells from blood. The receptors were gathered from a man younger than 35 in good health.

The gene calls are TRBV6-5 and TRBJ2-5, with D uncertain. The CDR3 sequence is 12 residues long. V was trimmed by 5 bases and J by 2 bases, leaving 6 bases between them. Germline CDR1 is MNHEY and CDR2 is SVGAGI. The CDR3 reads CASSTAQETQYF. The CDR3 nucleotides are TGTGCCAGCAGTACAGCACAAGAGACCCAGTACTTC.

The rearrangement uses TRBV7-2 and TRBJ2-1; D is possibly TRBD2 (6 bases). The CDR3 totals 15 residues. Per germline, CDR1 SGHTA and CDR2 FQGNSA. V lost 1 base and J lost 3, with 10 bases in between. The CDR3 sequence is CASSLGDGGYNEQFF. As DNA, the CDR3 is TGTGCCAGCAGCTTAGGGGACGGGGGCTACAATGAGCAGTTCTTC.

This clone has more than one count but fewer than ten. The CDR3 loop is CASRARGSVWETQYF. DNA for the CDR3: TGTGCCAGCAGGGCGAGGGGGTCGGTGTGGGAGACCCAGTACTTC. The chain is built from TRBV7-2 and TRBJ2-5; tentatively, D is TRBD1 (6 bases). Germline V lookup: CDR1 SGHTA, CDR2 FQGNSA. With 6 bases removed from V and 5 bases from J, the gap between germline ends came to 19 bases. The CDR3 covers 15 residues.

A few counts support this clone. The chain is built from TRBV9 and TRBJ2-5, with 11 bases identical to TRBD2. This CDR3 contains 18 residues. V shed 0 bases, J shed 4 bases, and the junction held 11 bases outside the gene matches. In germline, CDR1 is SGDLS, CDR2 YYNGEE. CDR3 nucleotide sequence: TGTGCCAGCAGCGTAGCCTTTGCACTAGCGGGAGTCGGAGAGACCCAGTACTTC. Translated: CASSVAFALAGVGETQYF.

CDR3 sequence: CASWKTGSTDTQYF. The DNA for the CDR3 is TGTGCCAGCTGGAAGACAGGGAGCACAGATACGCAGTATTTT. The chain joins TRBV7-9 to TRBJ2-3; 7 nucleotides align to TRBD1. The CDR3 has 14 amino acids. V shed 8 bases and J 0 bases; nucleotides not matched to a gene: 5. Germline assignment: CDR1 SEHNR and CDR2 FQNEAQ (reference sequence).

This clone was observed a handful of times. The chain carries TRBV30 and TRBJ1-2; D not certain. Germline loops: CDR1 GTSNPN, CDR2 SVGIG (reference sequence). The CDR3 length is 10 residues. Trimming cost V 2 bases and J 8 bases, with 6 bases left between them. The CDR3 protein is CAWSQEGYTF. The CDR3 region has the DNA TGTGCCTGGAGTCAGGAAGGCTACACCTTC.

This clone was recorded a few times. This chain connects TRBV7-6 to TRBJ2-3; no clear D. The CDR3 has 15 amino acids. Trimming pared 0 bases from V and 1 base from J, leaving 8 bases between. Germline values: CDR1 SGHVS, CDR2 FNYEAQ. CDR3 bases: TGTGCCAGCAGCTTAGCGGTAGCCGGCACAGATACGCAGTATTTT. Amino acids: CASSLAVAGTDTQYF.

The chain uses TRBV7-2 and TRBJ2-2, with D tentatively TRBD1 or TRBD2 (5 bases each). From germline, CDR1 is SGHTA and CDR2 FQGNSA. This CDR3 contains 14 residues. Between the trimmed V and J ends, which lost 6 bases and 6 bases, there was a span of 14 bases. The DNA of the CDR3 is TGTGCCAGCAGTACGGGGCTCCCTCCCGGGGAGCTGTTTTTT. It codes for CASSTGLPPGELFF.

This clone was counted a few times. The chain joins TRBV14 to TRBJ2-1; D is unclear. Germline CDR1 and CDR2: SGHDN and FVKESK. The CDR3 totals 18 residues. Trimming took off 0 bases at V and 2 bases at J, with 17 bases between the two ends. CDR3 loop: CASSQDLGISGAYNEQFF. The CDR3 DNA reads as TGTGCCAGCAGCCAAGATTTGGGGATTAGTGGGGCCTACAATGAGCAGTTCTTC.

This clone has just a few counts. The CDR3 coding sequence is TGTGCCAGCAGCTCGGACAGTGGAGACTCAAACAATGAGCAGTTCTTC. This encodes CASSSDSGDSNNEQFF. The rearrangement uses TRBV7-2 and TRBJ2-1, with a weak D call TRBD1 (6 bases). The CDR3 sequence is 16 residues long. V was clipped by 4 bases and J by 5 bases, with 18 bases between them. Germline assignment: CDR1 SGHTA and CDR2 FQGNSA. The full variable domain, rest sourced from reference TRBV7-2 and TRBJ2-1, is GAGVSQSPSNKVTEKGKDVELRCDPISGHTALYWYRQSLGQGLEFLIYFQGNSAPDKSGLPSDRFSAERTGGSVSTLTIQRTQQEDSAVYLCASSSDSGDSNNEQFFGPGTRLTVL.

The rearrangement uses TRBV4-2 and TRBJ2-1; D is uncertain. This CDR3 comprises 14 residues. Trimming cost V 1 base and J 2 bases, with 6 bases left between them. Germline assignment: CDR1 LGHNA and CDR2 YNFKEQ. CDR3 amino acids: CASSQAPTYNEQFF. CDR3 DNA: TGTGCCAGCAGCCAAGCACCGACCTACAATGAGCAGTTCTTC.

This clone has a handful of counts. The CDR3 sequence is CASSPRTGRSGYTF. DNA for the CDR3: TGTGCCAGCAGCCCCCGAACAGGGAGGAGTGGCTACACCTTC. The J gene is TRBJ1-2, the V gene TRBV7-9; D possibly corresponds to TRBD1 (6 bases). Germline assignment: CDR1 SEHNR and CDR2 FQNEAQ (reference sequence). The CDR3 loop spans 14 amino acids. V was clipped by 5 bases and J by 7 bases, with 17 bases between them.

The rearrangement links TRBV28 to TRBJ2-3; 15 nucleotides align to TRBD2. V lost 6 bases, J lost 7 bases, and 5 bases stayed unmatched. Germline lookup yields CDR1 MDHEN and CDR2 SYDVKM. This CDR3 contains 15 residues. The CDR3 is CASSYGLAGGNTQYF. CDR3 nucleotides: TGTGCCAGCAGCTACGGACTAGCGGGAGGGAATACGCAGTATTTT.

The rearrangement joins TRBV2 to TRBJ2-7; D possibly corresponds to TRBD1 (5 bases). CDR3 length: 14 amino acids. CDR1 and CDR2 from the germline V gene are SNHLY and FYNNEI. Trimming took 7 bases from V and 2 from J, leaving 15 bases between them. The DNA of the CDR3 is TGTGCCAGCAAAGGTGGAACAGGAACCTACGAGCAGTACTTC. As protein: CASKGGTGTYEQYF.

The chain joins TRBV30 to TRBJ1-4, with a possible D match to TRBD1 (6 bases). This CDR3 contains 14 residues. Germline CDR1 is GTSNPN and CDR2 is SVGIG (reference sequence). Deletions cut 3 bases from V and 7 bases from J, with 15 bases between. Written as DNA, the CDR3 is TGTGCCTGGAGCCGGGCAGGGGCGCGTGAAAAACTGTTTTTT. Protein product: CAWSRAGAREKLFF. The full variable domain, completed using reference TRBV30 and TRBJ1-4, is SQTIHQWPATLVQPVGSPLSLECTVEGTSNPNLYWYRQAAGRGLQLLFYSVGIGQISSEVPQNLSASRPQDRQFILSSKKLLLSDSGFYLCAWSRAGAREKLFFGSGTQLSVL.

The chain recombines TRBV5-4 with TRBJ2-1; 11 bases align to TRBD2. Germline loops: CDR1 SGHNT, CDR2 YYREEE (reference sequence). V lost 6 bases to trimming and J lost 6 bases; unmatched junction nucleotides: 20. CDR3 length: 19 amino acids. DNA of the CDR3: TGTGCCAGCAATACAAAGAAGGTAGCGGGAGGGTCTACGGTCAATGAGCAGTTCTTC. It codes for CASNTKKVAGGSTVNEQFF.

The chain employs TRBV7-7 and TRBJ2-5; D might be TRBD2 (6 bases). V was trimmed by 5 bases and J by 4 bases, leaving 11 bases between them. The CDR3 length is 13 residues. In germline, CDR1 is SSHAT, CDR2 FNYEAQ (reference sequence). DNA for the CDR3: TGTGCCAGCAGCCCTGTGGGGGGAGAGACCCAGTACTTC. Translation gives CASSPVGGETQYF.

Concerning this clone: Being one base from a much bigger clone, this may be a read error. Other DNA sequences in this sample translate to the same CDR3. This sequence joins TRBV7-9 and TRBJ2-3; D remains unclear. V was cut by 5 bases and J by 0 bases, with 3 bases left in between. CDR3 length: 12 residues. Germline V CDR1 and CDR2: SEHNR, FQNEAQ (reference sequence). The CDR3, as DNA: TGTGCCAGCAGCGCCAGCACAGATACGCAGTATTTT. This codes for CASSASTDTQYF.

DNA for the CDR3: TGTGCCAGCAGCGGGAGCGGGAAAGGCTCCAATGAGCAGTTCTTC. Protein: CASSGSGKGSNEQFF. V usage is TRBV4-2 and J usage is TRBJ2-1; 7 positions agree with TRBD2. The J segment lost 6 bases and the V segment lost 5 bases, leaving 10 bases of the junction unmatched. The CDR3 consists of 15 residues. In germline, CDR1 is LGHNA, CDR2 YNFKEQ.

The CDR3 nucleotides are TGTGCCAGCAGCGTAGACCCTGCGGGGATCACAGATACGCAGTATTTT. It specifies CASSVDPAGITDTQYF. This sequence joins TRBV9 and TRBJ2-3, with D tentatively TRBD2 (6 bases). CDR3 length equals 16 residues. Trimming cost V 0 bases and J 2 bases, with 13 bases left between them. CDR1 is SGDLS, CDR2 YYNGEE, per germline.

The genes are TRBV4-2 and TRBJ1-2; D is unresolved. CDR3 length equals 14 residues. The germline V gene has CDR1 LGHNA and CDR2 YNFKEQ. V dropped 0 bases and J dropped 5 bases, with 10 bases sitting between them. CDR3 in DNA: TGTGCCAGCAGCCAAGAACTAGCCTCTTATGGCTACACCTTC. Amino acid sequence: CASSQELASYGYTF.

The CDR3 protein is CASSHGQGGRNTEAFF. For the CDR3, the DNA is TGCGCCAGCAGCCATGGACAGGGCGGAAGGAACACTGAAGCTTTCTTT. This chain uses TRBV5-1 with TRBJ1-1, with TRBD1 matching 8 bases. The CDR3 is 16 residues long. V shed 4 bases and J 1 base; nucleotides not matched to a gene: 9. The V gene's germline CDR1 is SGHRS and CDR2 YFSETQ.

This chain joins TRBV10-3 and TRBJ2-7; no clear D gene. This CDR3 region has 12 residues. V was pared by 3 bases and J by 4 bases, with 7 bases between. Germline lookup yields CDR1 ENHRY and CDR2 SYGVKD. The CDR3 region has the DNA TGTGCCATCAGTGATGGTGGATACGAGCAGTACTTC. It translates to CAISDGGYEQYF.

This clone has more than one count but fewer than ten. This chain joins TRBV7-9 and TRBJ1-4, with D unresolved. The CDR3 totals 14 residues. The germline V gene has CDR1 SEHNR and CDR2 FQNEAQ (reference sequence). Trimming cost V 0 bases and J 8 bases, with 10 bases left between them. The CDR3 coding sequence is TGTGCCAGCAGCTTAGCGGTCGCAGCCGAAAAACTGTTTTTT. The encoded protein is CASSLAVAAEKLFF.

The gene calls are TRBV5-1 and TRBJ2-5; D is undetermined. CDR3 length: 16 residues. Trimming removed 0 bases from V and 1 base from J, with 13 bases in between. The germline V gene encodes CDR1 SGHRS and CDR2 YFSETQ. This CDR3 reads CASSLGDRGPQETQYF. In DNA, the CDR3 is TGCGCCAGCAGCTTGGGAGACCGCGGCCCCCAAGAGACCCAGTACTTC.

The chain joins TRBV11-2 to TRBJ2-5; D tentatively reads TRBD1 or TRBD2 (6 bases each). The CDR3 contains 14 residues. Trimming removed 2 bases at V and 5 bases at J, with 12 bases between. From germline, CDR1 is SGHAT and CDR2 FQNNGV. CDR3 residues: CASSLTRGRETQYF. CDR3 nucleotides: TGTGCCAGCAGCTTAACTCGGGGGCGGGAGACCCAGTACTTC.